The T cell receptor beta chain described here comes from a study of vaccination and CD4 T cells after COVID-19. At the level of the study: The authors gave control cultures a CEFX pool, an HIV-1 Nef pool, or no peptide.

The CDR3 loop spans 14 amino acids. In germline, CDR1 is SSHAT, CDR2 FNYEAQ (reference sequence). Of note for this clonotype: What it binds is unknown. The junction differs from germline at one of its ends, possibly a read error.

The Oncomine TCR Beta short-read assay generated sequence data from the DNA of cultured CD4+ T cells. Genomic DNA was drawn out of CD4+ T cells grown in culture. Using its own MiXCR run on the PCR reads, TCRdb lists one record per CDR3 protein. The table lists around 9,000 distinct CDR3 sequences, approximately 31% of them singletons. Treatment denoted: roughly ten-day PBMC culture with coronavirus spike peptide pools or control peptides (ViraFEST assay). From the unexposed donor, CD4+ T cells were collected ahead of the COVID-19 pandemic (2011-2018). TCR sequencing followed the expansion of antigen-specific T cells with peptide pools in ViraFEST.

This clonotype was obtained from a human donor in good health. V usage is TRBV7-7 and J usage is TRBJ2-5; D unresolved. Sequencing was performed on CD4+ T cells from blood, cultured in vitro. CDR3 nucleotides: TGTGCTAGCAGCTTAGTCGGCCGCCAAGAGACCCAGTACTTC. Amino acid sequence: CASSLVGRQETQYF. Variable domain in full (rest from reference TRBV7-7 and TRBJ2-5): GAGVSQSPRYKVTKRGQDVTLRCDPISSHATLYWYQQALGQGPEFLTYFNYEAQPDKSGLPSDRFSAERPEGSISTLTIQRTEQRDSAMYRCASSLVGRQETQYFGPGTRLLVL.